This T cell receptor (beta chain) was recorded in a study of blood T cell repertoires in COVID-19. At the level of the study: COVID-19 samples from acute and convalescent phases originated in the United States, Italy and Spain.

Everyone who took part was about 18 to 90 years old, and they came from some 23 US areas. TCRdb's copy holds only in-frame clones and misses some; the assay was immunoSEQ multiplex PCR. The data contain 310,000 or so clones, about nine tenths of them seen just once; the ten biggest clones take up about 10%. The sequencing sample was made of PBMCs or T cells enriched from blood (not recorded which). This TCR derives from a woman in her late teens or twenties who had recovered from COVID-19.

The CDR3 DNA follows: TGCGCCAGCAGCTTGGCCGAAAACGGGGCCTACGAGCAGTACTTC. It encodes CASSLAENGAYEQYF. V is TRBV5-1 and J is TRBJ2-7, with TRBD2 as a possible D gene (5 bases). Trimming took off 0 bases at V and 2 bases at J, with 12 bases between the two ends. Germline V gives CDR1 SGHRS, CDR2 YFSETQ. This CDR3 has 15 residues.